The 26 T cell receptor beta chains listed next were all sequenced from one sample in a study of cytomegalovirus exposure and HLA in healthy donors. With 60 Vbeta and 13 Jbeta primers, the PCR was carried out. Sequenced by immunoSEQ multiplex PCR; TCRdb stores in-frame clones only, minus some. The data hold roughly 120,000 clones, with almost 75% observed a single time. Sequenced input: PBMCs. These TCRs come from a man aged 40-55 years in good health and CMV-seronegative.

V is TRBV10-3 and J is TRBJ1-5; 7 nucleotides align to TRBD1. Germline loops: CDR1 ENHRY, CDR2 SYGVKD. The CDR3 has 15 amino acids. V was clipped by 3 bases and J by 4 bases; unmatched bases: 6. CDR3 residues: CAISEGEQGNQPQHF. In DNA, the CDR3 is TGTGCCATCAGTGAAGGCGAACAGGGGAATCAGCCCCAGCATTTT.

Written as DNA, the CDR3 is TGTGCCAGCAGTGAAAATAGCGGGGGGGCAGATACGCAGTATTTT. Encoded protein: CASSENSGGADTQYF. The chain uses TRBV6-1 and TRBJ2-3, with TRBD2 identical over 11 bases. CDR1 is MNHNS and CDR2 is SASEGT in the germline V gene. The CDR3 contains 15 residues. The ends lost 2 bases at V and 4 bases at J; junction bases unmatched: 2.

This sequence joins TRBV7-3 and TRBJ1-2; D uncertain. The germline V gene has CDR1 SGHTA and CDR2 FQGTGA. The CDR3 extends over 9 amino acids. The CDR3 here is CDSLRGYTF. The CDR3 DNA is TGTGATTCCTTGCGAGGCTACACCTTC.

The chain links TRBV6-1 to TRBJ1-6, with TRBD1 as a possible D gene (5 bases). The CDR3 contains 15 residues. V was trimmed by 6 bases and J by 10 bases, leaving 19 bases between them. Germline-derived CDR1 and CDR2 are MNHNS and SASEGT. CDR3 DNA: TGTGCCAGCAGACTACGGGGGGGGGACTACTCACCCCTCCACTTT. This translates into CASRLRGGDYSPLHF.

The J gene is TRBJ1-1, the V gene TRBV21-1; TRBD1, as called in the table, went unchecked against the DNA. TRBV21-1 is a pseudogene segment. CDR3 length equals 17 residues. CDR3 DNA sequence: TGTGCCAGCAGCAAAGTTGGCAGGGGGCGGGGGAGCACTGAAGCTTTCTTT. It is translated as CASSKVGRGRGSTEAFF.

V and J are TRBV5-1 and TRBJ1-1, with TRBD1 matching 7 bases. V lost 2 bases, J lost 1 base, and 5 bases stayed unmatched. CDR3 length: 15 amino acids. Germline assignment: CDR1 SGHRS and CDR2 YFSETQ. The CDR3 coding sequence is TGCGCCAGCAGCTTTTACCGGGACAGGAACACTGAAGCTTTCTTT. Translated: CASSFYRDRNTEAFF.

The sample holds a few counts of this clone. V usage is TRBV19 and J usage is TRBJ2-7; 9 nucleotides line up with TRBD1. CDR1 is LNHDA, CDR2 SQIVND, per germline (reference sequence). V gave up 5 bases and J gave up 2 bases; unmatched junction bases: 4. This CDR3 has 14 residues. The CDR3 loop is CASSPDRGAYEQYF. The CDR3 bases are TGTGCCAGTAGTCCAGACAGGGGGGCCTACGAGCAGTACTTC.

The chain has TRBV29-1 and TRBJ2-7, with 7 bases matching TRBD2. Looked up from germline, CDR1 is SQVTM and CDR2 is ANQGSEA. This CDR3 has 14 residues. V dropped 7 bases and J dropped 0; count of bases not matched to a gene: 9. The CDR3 sequence: CSAVGASGSYEQYF. In nucleotides, the CDR3 is TGCAGCGCGGTAGGAGCTAGCGGCTCCTACGAGCAGTACTTC.

The chain couples TRBV19 to TRBJ2-3, with a weak D call TRBD1 (5 bases). The length of the CDR3 is 14 residues. Per the germline V gene, CDR1 is LNHDA and CDR2 is SQIVND (reference sequence). The germline V and J ends were trimmed by 4 bases and 4 bases, with 12 bases remaining between them. The CDR3 loop reads CASSTNAGSDTQYF. DNA of the CDR3: TGTGCCAGTAGTACCAATGCAGGGTCAGATACGCAGTATTTT.

Notes on this clone: At the DNA level, this CDR3 is encoded by other sequences in the same sample as well. This chain uses TRBV7-9 with TRBJ2-1; D may be TRBD1 (5 bases). V lost 4 bases, J lost 2 bases, and 12 bases lay in between. In germline, CDR1 is SEHNR, CDR2 FQNEAQ (reference sequence). The CDR3 is 15 residues long. In nucleotides, the CDR3 is TGTGCCAGCAGCTCCGGTAGGGGTGCCTACAATGAGCAGTTCTTC. Residues: CASSSGRGAYNEQFF. Based on the CDR3 plus reference TRBV7-9 and TRBJ2-1, the full variable domain is DTGVSQNPRHKITKRGQNVTFRCDPISEHNRLYWYRQTLGQGPEFLTYFQNEAQLEKSRLLSDRFSAERPKGSFSTLEIQRTEQGDSAMYLCASSSGRGAYNEQFFGPGTRLTVL.

A few counts support this clone. This sequence joins TRBV20-1 and TRBJ2-2, with no clear D. CDR1 DFQATT and CDR2 SNEGSKA come from the germline V gene (reference sequence). The CDR3 covers 11 residues. V lost 4 bases, J lost 7 bases, and 7 bases lay in between. The DNA of the CDR3 is TGCAGTGCTAAGGAGAACGGGGAGCTGTTTTTT. Amino acid sequence: CSAKENGELFF.

V gene TRBV25-1 combines with J gene TRBJ2-7; D possibly corresponds to TRBD2 (5 bases). Germline V gene sequence: CDR1 MGHDK, CDR2 SYGVNS. The CDR3 is 15 amino acids. Trimming cost V 11 bases and J 4 bases, with 24 bases left between them. This chain's CDR3 is CASSWPSAGSYEQYF. In nucleotides, the CDR3 is TGTGCCTCCTCCTGGCCCAGTGCGGGTTCGTACGAGCAGTACTTC.

CDR3 protein: CASSRPGQGGHEQYF. CDR3 in DNA: TGTGCCAGCAGTCGACCAGGACAGGGCGGGCACGAGCAGTACTTC. This rearrangement joins TRBV6-5 to TRBJ2-7; the match to TRBD1 covers 8 bases. This CDR3 spans 15 amino acids. V was clipped by 5 bases and J by 5 bases; unmatched bases: 11. Per germline, CDR1 MNHEY and CDR2 SVGAGI.

The chain recombines TRBV29-1 with TRBJ2-5; 7 bases fit TRBD2. The CDR3 sequence is 13 residues long. J was trimmed by 1 base and V by 4 bases; bases with no gene match: 3. CDR1 and CDR2 (germline): SQVTM, ANQGSEA. The CDR3 coding sequence is TGCAGCGTTGGGGGACTAACCCAAGAGACCCAGTACTTC. Its protein product is CSVGGLTQETQYF.

The chain recombines TRBV19 with TRBJ1-6; no clear D. CDR1 and CDR2 (germline): LNHDA, SQIVND (reference sequence). V lost 6 bases, J lost 0 bases, and 15 bases lay in between. The CDR3 is 17 residues long. The CDR3 sequence: CASSELISNSYNSPLHF. The CDR3 DNA follows: TGTGCCAGTAGCGAACTCATTTCCAACTCCTATAATTCACCCCTCCACTTT.

The chain recombines TRBV27 with TRBJ2-3; D is perhaps TRBD2 (7 bases). This CDR3 contains 15 residues. Looked up from germline, CDR1 is MNHEY and CDR2 is SMNVEV (reference sequence). The germline V and J ends were trimmed by 6 bases and 6 bases, with 19 bases remaining between them. CDR3 loop: CASSHREGREDTQYF. The CDR3 DNA reads TGTGCCAGCAGCCACAGGGAGGGGCGGGAGGATACGCAGTATTTT.

The chain couples TRBV7-9 to TRBJ2-7; 7 bases align to TRBD1. This CDR3 region has 16 residues. Germline values: CDR1 SEHNR, CDR2 FQNEAQ (reference sequence). V lost 5 bases, J lost 2 bases, and 12 bases stayed unmatched. The DNA for the CDR3 is TGTGCCAGCAGCCCCAGAGACAGGGCCCGAACCTACGAGCAGTACTTC. Translating it yields CASSPRDRARTYEQYF. Supplemented by reference TRBV7-9 and TRBJ2-7, the full variable domain reads DTGVSQNPRHKITKRGQNVTFRCDPISEHNRLYWYRQTLGQGPEFLTYFQNEAQLEKSRLLSDRFSAERPKGSFSTLEIQRTEQGDSAMYLCASSPRDRARTYEQYFGPGTRLTVT.

The V gene is TRBV7-8, the J gene TRBJ2-7, with a weak D call TRBD2 (6 bases). With 1 base removed from V and 0 bases from J, the gap between germline ends came to 7 bases. In germline, CDR1 is SGHVS, CDR2 FQNEAQ. The CDR3 is 14 amino acids. As DNA, the CDR3 is TGTGCCAGCAGCTTAGTGGGGGGCTCCTACGAGCAGTACTTC. Translated: CASSLVGGSYEQYF.

The genes are TRBV5-4 and TRBJ2-7, with 7 bases aligning to TRBD1. Unmatched junction bases numbered 7, after V lost 10 bases and J lost 3 bases. The CDR3 covers 12 residues. The germline V gene encodes CDR1 SGHNT and CDR2 YYREEE (reference sequence). Here the CDR3 reads CASTGTDYEQYF. For the CDR3, the DNA is TGTGCCTCCACCGGGACAGACTACGAGCAGTACTTC.

The CDR3 nucleotides read TGTGCCAGCCAACAGGGGGGAGCCTACGAGCAGTACTTC. Amino acids: CASQQGGAYEQYF. The chain employs TRBV6-1 and TRBJ2-7, with 8 bases identical to TRBD1. This CDR3 has 13 amino acids. Germline-derived CDR1 and CDR2 are MNHNS and SASEGT. V dropped 8 bases and J dropped 2; count of bases not matched to a gene: 5.

The chain links TRBV6-5 to TRBJ1-1; D is uncertain. Trimming took off 4 bases at V and 1 base at J, with 7 bases between the two ends. Looked up from germline, CDR1 is MNHEY and CDR2 is SVGAGI. The CDR3 has 13 residues. CDR3 region: CASSSEGNTEAFF. CDR3 in DNA: TGTGCCAGCAGTTCTGAGGGGAACACTGAAGCTTTCTTT.

Remarks on this clone: The junction and the germline gene differ at one end; a read error may be behind it. The sample contains more than one DNA sequence encoding this CDR3. This chain links TRBV7-9 with TRBJ2-7; D is uncertain. Per germline, CDR1 SEHNR and CDR2 FQNEAQ (reference sequence). The CDR3 spans 12 residues. The CDR3 sequence is CSSSPGSYEQYF. The CDR3 nucleotides read TGTTCCAGCAGTCCCGGCTCCTACGAGCAGTACTTC.

The J gene is TRBJ2-3, the V gene TRBV18, with D perhaps TRBD2 (6 bases). This CDR3 has 14 residues. Trimming left V 6 bases short and J 4 bases short, with 14 bases between. CDR1 is KGHSH and CDR2 is LQKENI in the germline V gene. CDR3 DNA: TGTGCCAGCTCGGCGGGATCCAGCGCAGATACGCAGTATTTT. Its translation is CASSAGSSADTQYF.

J is TRBJ1-3 and V is TRBV19; 7 nucleotides match TRBD1. J lost 0 bases, V lost 1 base, and 6 bases had no gene match. Germline-derived CDR1 and CDR2 are LNHDA and SQIVND (reference sequence). The CDR3 extends over 17 amino acids. CDR3 region: CASSIAMTGSSGNTIYF. DNA for the CDR3: TGTGCCAGTAGTATAGCCATGACAGGGTCCTCTGGAAACACCATATATTTT.

This clone is a singleton in its sample. The rearrangement uses TRBV5-1 and TRBJ2-7, with 7 nucleotides matching TRBD1. J was trimmed by 5 bases and V by 4 bases; bases with no gene match: 9. There are 14 residues in the CDR3. The V gene's germline CDR1 is SGHRS and CDR2 YFSETQ. The CDR3 DNA reads TGCGCCAGCAGCATTCAAGTAGGGGGCAACGAGCAGTACTTC. It yields the protein CASSIQVGGNEQYF.

This clone has a handful of counts. V gene TRBV5-1 combines with J gene TRBJ1-2; D perhaps matches TRBD1 (6 bases). In germline, CDR1 is SGHRS, CDR2 YFSETQ. Trimming took off 4 bases at V and 3 bases at J, with 16 bases between the two ends. The CDR3 is 15 residues long. The CDR3 here is CASSSLGTGHYGYTF. CDR3 in DNA: TGCGCCAGCAGCAGCCTCGGTACAGGGCACTATGGCTACACCTTC.